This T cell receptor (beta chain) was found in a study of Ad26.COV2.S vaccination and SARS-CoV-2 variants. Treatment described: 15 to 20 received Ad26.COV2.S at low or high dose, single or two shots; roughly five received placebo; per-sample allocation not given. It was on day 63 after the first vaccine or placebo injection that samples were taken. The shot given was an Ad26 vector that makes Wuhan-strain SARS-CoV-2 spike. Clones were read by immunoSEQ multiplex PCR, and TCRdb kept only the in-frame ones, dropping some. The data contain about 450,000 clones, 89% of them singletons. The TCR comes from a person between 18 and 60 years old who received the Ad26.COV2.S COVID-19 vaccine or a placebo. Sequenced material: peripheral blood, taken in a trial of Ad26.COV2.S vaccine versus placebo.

The CDR3 DNA is TGTGCCAGCAGCGCCGACGGGGCTAGCGGGTGGGAATTCCCCTACAATGAGCAGTTCTTC. It specifies CASSADGASGWEFPYNEQFF. This chain links TRBV9 with TRBJ2-1, with TRBD2 matching 8 bases. Germline CDR1 is SGDLS and CDR2 is YYNGEE. The CDR3 length is 20 residues. The V segment lost 3 bases and the J segment 2 bases; nucleotides outside the gene matches: 19.